This T cell receptor beta chain was sequenced for a study of cytomegalovirus exposure and HLA in healthy donors. Across the whole study: Membership in the Caucasian-associated ancestry cluster was found for 75% to 85% of 300 to 500 genotyped donors.

PCR amplification relied on 60 Vbeta primers (plus 13 Jbeta primers). Generated by immunoSEQ multiplex PCR, the TCRdb table keeps only in-frame clones and is missing some. This table holds more than 90,000 clones, around 80% found once. Whole-study findings and limits: A later analysis showed TCR association rates differing by HLA locus, peaking at DRB1 and lowest at HLA-C. TCR beta sequences reportedly predicted most subjects' HLA-A and HLA-B alleles accurately. The study assumed roughly uniform donor sequencing depth for presence/absence analyses.

V lost 4 bases to trimming and J lost 5 bases; unmatched junction nucleotides: 8. Germline V CDR1 and CDR2: SGHNT, YYREEE (reference sequence). The CDR3 extends over 15 amino acids. Notes on this clone: No antigen is known for it.

This chain uses TRBV5-4 with TRBJ2-5; TRBD1 agrees at 10 bases. Sequenced: PBMCs. This receptor was obtained from a woman aged 60 to 75 in good health and CMV-seronegative. The CDR3 protein is CASSPGDRGRETQYF. CDR3 sequence (DNA): TGTGCCAGCAGCCCTGGTGACAGGGGGCGGGAGACCCAGTACTTC.